This T cell receptor (beta chain) was sequenced during a study of T cell responses to AZD1222 COVID-19 vaccine. For the study at large: Investigators merged groups given second doses at roughly 4 or roughly 12 weeks.

This clone was observed once. What it binds is not known. Study conclusions and caveats: Reportedly, nearly half of unique spike TCRs recognized epitopes outside B.1.351/B.1.1.7 mutations. When two AZD1222 doses had been given, Spike-specific TCR breadth and depth rose. Dominant at 160-218 and 743-854, vaccine-associated CD4 TCRs also spanned spike.

This CDR3 region has 15 residues. Germline V gene sequence: CDR1 SGHRS, CDR2 YFSETQ. Trimming cost V 4 bases and J 0 bases, with 10 bases left between them. Profiled with immunoSEQ multiplex PCR; TCRdb holds only in-frame clones, not every one. The profile shows more than 85,000 clones, approximately 80% of them singletons. Sequenced material: peripheral blood, taken on day 0 of AZD1222 vaccination. V usage is TRBV5-1 and J usage is TRBJ1-4, with D perhaps matching TRBD1 (6 bases). The clonotype comes from an adult in good health. CDR3 DNA: TGCGCCAGCAGCGCACAGGGACCAACTAATGAAAAACTGTTTTTT. Amino acids: CASSAQGPTNEKLFF.